This T cell receptor beta chain was found in a study of control samples from healthy donors and cancer patients. This CDR3 region has 13 residues. Trimming took 5 bases from V and 5 from J, leaving 12 bases between them. Germline CDR1 and CDR2: MNHEY and SVGAGI. Measured with immunoSEQ multiplex PCR; TCRdb has only the in-frame clones, and not every one. The sample consists of about 170,000 clones, just over 90% of them appearing once. The TCR comes from a woman aged 60-75 years in good health. This chain connects TRBV6-5 to TRBJ1-1; weak D call: TRBD1 (5 bases). Sample: blood. Written as DNA, the CDR3 is TGTGCCAGCAGTAGGACACTGATGACTGAAGCTTTCTTT. Translating it yields CASSRTLMTEAFF.